One sample yielded the 17 T cell receptor beta chains listed below, sequenced in a study of blood T cell repertoires in COVID-19. Here immunoSEQ multiplex PCR was the method, and the copy in TCRdb shows in-frame clones only, minus some. The top ten hold 12% of the sample, which has about 42,000 clones, around 85% seen once. The sequencing input was peripheral blood. These receptors were taken from a human donor in a cohort sampled during active COVID-19.

The J gene is TRBJ1-4, the V gene TRBV28; perhaps TRBD1 as D (5 bases). The CDR3 runs to 13 residues. Per the germline V gene, CDR1 is MDHEN and CDR2 is SYDVKM. The CDR3 DNA sequence: TGTGCTACCGTTGCAGGGACTAATGAAAAACTGTTTTTT. This encodes CATVAGTNEKLFF.

This chain links TRBV28 with TRBJ1-1; D call uncertain. CDR1 is MDHEN and CDR2 is SYDVKM in the germline V gene. This CDR3 region has 15 residues. V lost 1 base, J lost 1 base, and 10 bases lay in between. The CDR3 spells CASSLLTSSNTEAFF. The DNA of the CDR3 is TGTGCCAGCAGTTTATTAACATCCTCGAACACTGAAGCTTTCTTT.

This clone was detected once. The CDR3 DNA follows: TGTGCCAGCAGCCAAGCGGGGGCCTACAATGAGCAGTTCTTC. Protein: CASSQAGAYNEQFF. The chain links TRBV3-1 (or the pseudogene TRBV3-2) to TRBJ2-1; a weak D match, TRBD2 (6 bases). V dropped 1 base and J dropped 2 bases, with 6 bases sitting between them. This CDR3 spans 14 amino acids. Per the germline V gene, CDR1 is LGHDT and CDR2 is YNNKEL (reference sequence).

The rearrangement uses TRBV7-3 and TRBJ2-1; the D gene is possibly TRBD1 (7 bases). The CDR3 spans 15 residues. Germline loops: CDR1 SGHTA, CDR2 FQGTGA. V lost 2 bases and J 4 bases, leaving 12 bases between the germline ends. CDR3 in amino acids: CASSLQGGLYNEQFF. The DNA for the CDR3 is TGTGCCAGCAGCTTACAGGGGGGCCTATACAATGAGCAGTTCTTC. Supplemented by reference TRBV7-3 and TRBJ2-1, the full variable domain reads GAGVSQTPSNKVTEKGKYVELRCDPISGHTALYWYRQSLGQGPEFLIYFQGTGAADDSGLPNDRFFAVRPEGSVSTLKIQRTERGDSAVYLCASSLQGGLYNEQFFGPGTRLTVL.

The chain combines TRBV4-1 with TRBJ1-2; D uncertain. Germline CDR1 and CDR2: MGHRA and YSYEKL. The length of the CDR3 is 13 residues. The ends were cut back, 3 bases at V and 8 bases at J, with 13 bases in the middle. The CDR3: CASSHPLRGGYTF. In DNA form, the CDR3 reads TGCGCCAGCAGCCATCCCCTTCGCGGGGGCTACACCTTC.

The genes are TRBV5-6 and TRBJ2-4, with D perhaps matching TRBD2 (6 bases). This CDR3 comprises 16 residues. Germline CDR1 is SGHDT and CDR2 is YYEEEE. V was trimmed by 0 bases and J by 0 bases, leaving 10 bases between them. CDR3: CASSLGLVGAKNIQYF. The CDR3 nucleotides are TGTGCCAGCAGCTTGGGACTAGTGGGAGCCAAAAACATTCAGTACTTC. The whole variable domain, filled in from reference TRBV5-6 and TRBJ2-4, reads DAGVTQSPTHLIKTRGQQVTLRCSPKSGHDTVSWYQQALGQGPQFIFQYYEEEERQRGNFPDRFSGHQFPNYSSELNVNALLLGDSALYLCASSLGLVGAKNIQYFGAGTRLSVL.

This chain connects TRBV7-8 to TRBJ2-7; 11 bases line up with TRBD2. CDR1 and CDR2 (germline): SGHVS, FQNEAQ. After removal of 4 bases from V and 2 bases from J, the junction contained 7 bases not matched to a gene. The CDR3 is 16 residues long. CDR3 region: CASSYRLAGTTYEQYF. DNA of the CDR3: TGTGCCAGCAGCTACCGACTAGCGGGGACTACCTACGAGCAGTACTTC.

Concerning this clone itself: Sequence at one end of the junction differs from germline and may be a read error. The chain carries TRBV9 and TRBJ1-2; no reliable D call. The CDR3 contains 13 residues. The germline CDR1 and CDR2 sequences are SGDLS and YYNGEE. CDR3 in amino acids: CASSVVPNYGNTF. The DNA of the CDR3 is TGTGCCAGCAGCGTAGTTCCGAACTATGGCAACACCTTC. Filled out from reference TRBV9 and TRBJ1-2, the complete variable domain reads DSGVTQTPKHLITATGQRVTLRCSPRSGDLSVYWYQQSLDQGLQFLIQYYNGEERAKGNILERFSAQQFPDLHSELNLSSLELGDSALYFCASSVVPNYGNTFGSGTRLTVV.

The chain combines TRBV12-3 or TRBV12-4 with TRBJ1-2; 7 bases map to TRBD1. This CDR3 is built from 13 residues. J was trimmed by 1 base and V by 4 bases; bases with no gene match: 0. CDR3 DNA sequence: TGTGCCAGCAGTTGGGACAGTAACTATGGCTACACCTTC. As protein: CASSWDSNYGYTF.

The chain combines TRBV6-5 with TRBJ2-1, with 11 bases matching TRBD2. CDR1 and CDR2 from the germline V gene are MNHEY and SVGAGI. This CDR3 is 14 amino acids long. J gave up 12 bases and V 9 bases, and 13 bases lay outside the gene matches. CDR3 sequence: CASSTSGVHARQFF. CDR3 nucleotides: TGTGCCAGTTCGACTAGCGGGGTTCACGCCCGGCAGTTCTTC.

This chain connects TRBV12-3 or TRBV12-4 to TRBJ1-4; the D is unclear. V was shortened by 1 base and J by 10 bases, with 10 bases between the two germline ends. The CDR3 has 13 amino acids. CDR3 loop: CASSLGQGGKLFF. For the CDR3, the DNA is TGTGCCAGCAGTTTAGGTCAAGGAGGAAAACTGTTTTTT.

This sequence joins TRBV24-1 and TRBJ1-2, with a weak D call TRBD1 (5 bases). Trimming cost V 3 bases and J 2 bases, with 9 bases left between them. Germline CDR1 and CDR2: KGHDR and SFDVKD. The CDR3 contains 14 residues. CDR3 nucleotides: TGTGCCACCAGTGATATTACAGGCAACTATGGCTACACCTTC. The encoded protein is CATSDITGNYGYTF.

The chain is built from TRBV6-6 and TRBJ1-3, with TRBD1 matching over 7 bases. Germline loops: CDR1 MNHNY, CDR2 SVGAGI (reference sequence). Trimming removed 2 bases from V and 2 bases from J; junction bases left unmatched: 0. The CDR3 has 14 residues. The CDR3 DNA sequence: TGTGCCAGCAGTTACCAGGGGGCTGGAAACACCATATATTTT. Translating it yields CASSYQGAGNTIYF.

The chain links TRBV6-6 to TRBJ2-3, with D possibly being TRBD1 (7 bases). The CDR3 spans 14 residues. Germline CDR1 is MNHNY and CDR2 is SVGAGI (reference sequence). Trimming removed 5 bases at V and 4 bases at J, with 13 bases between. This CDR3 reads CASSPRGEADTQYF. DNA for the CDR3: TGTGCCAGCAGTCCCAGGGGGGAGGCAGATACGCAGTATTTT.

The sample holds one count of this clone. DNA of the CDR3: TGTGCCACCAGCAGAGGGGGACAGAGATCCACAGATACGCAGTATTTT. It translates to CATSRGGQRSTDTQYF. The V gene is TRBV15, the J gene TRBJ2-3, with 7 bases fitting TRBD1. Losses at the gene ends were 1 base for V and 2 bases for J; bases not matched to a gene: 6. Germline-derived CDR1 and CDR2 are LNHNV and YYDKDF (reference sequence). This CDR3 has 16 amino acids.

The rearrangement uses TRBV7-6 and TRBJ2-7; D possibly corresponds to TRBD2 (6 bases). There are 13 residues in the CDR3. The germline V and J ends were trimmed by 7 bases and 4 bases, with 14 bases remaining between them. Germline V gene sequence: CDR1 SGHVS, CDR2 FNYEAQ. Written as DNA, the CDR3 is TGTGCCAGCACCCCCTGGGGGAGGTACGAGCAGTACTTC. Its translation is CASTPWGRYEQYF.

The chain uses TRBV30 and TRBJ1-4; TRBD1 is a possible D gene (6 bases). CDR3 length: 17 amino acids. Germline CDR1 reads GTSNPN; CDR2 reads SVGIG (reference sequence). The V gene lost 5 bases and the J gene lost 1 base, with 20 bases spanning the gap. This CDR3 reads CAWSWDTVPLTNEKLFF. In nucleotides, the CDR3 is TGTGCCTGGTCCTGGGACACCGTCCCGCTAACTAATGAAAAACTGTTTTTT.